Following are 8 T cell receptor beta chains from one sample sequenced in a study of T-cell reconstitution after alpha-beta-depleted transplantation in children. The TCRbeta library was prepared with unique molecular identifiers. TCRdb used MiXCR to reprocess the PCR reads, holding one entry per CDR3 protein. The sample carries around 700,000 distinct CDR3 sequences, around 12% recorded once. The sample here was PBMCs, taken before TCRalphabeta/CD19-depleted stem cell transplant. The source of these receptors is a girl aged 2-10 years with congenital amegakaryocytic thrombocytopenia, due to receive a stem cell transplant.

This clonotype was seen at least ten times. The chain couples TRBV27 to TRBJ2-7; possibly TRBD2 for D (6 bases). The V and J ends lost 5 bases and 2 bases respectively, with 13 bases between them. This CDR3 is 14 amino acids long. CDR1 and CDR2 (germline): MNHEY, SMNVEV (reference sequence). The CDR3 DNA follows: TGTGCCAGCAGTCTCCAGGGCGGGGCCTACGAGCAGTACTTC. Protein: CASSLQGGAYEQYF.

This clonotype was seen only a few times. The V gene is TRBV28, the J gene TRBJ2-2, with D tentatively TRBD2 (5 bases). This CDR3 is built from 16 residues. V was cut by 3 bases and J by 7 bases, with 18 bases left in between. The germline gives CDR1 MDHEN, CDR2 SYDVKM. CDR3 sequence (DNA): TGTGCCAGCAGTTTGAGCGGCTTGAGGTTTAGCGGGGAGCTGTTTTTT. Protein sequence: CASSLSGLRFSGELFF.

The chain's CDR3 is CASSSYGQGPNEQFF. Here the CDR3 DNA reads TGCGCCAGCAGCTCCTACGGACAGGGGCCGAATGAGCAGTTCTTC. The gene calls are TRBV5-1 and TRBJ2-1; 9 bases are a match to TRBD1. V lost 3 bases, J lost 7 bases, and 8 bases stayed unmatched. CDR1 is SGHRS, CDR2 YFSETQ, per germline. The CDR3 contains 15 residues.

This clonotype was counted many times. V gene TRBV20-1 combines with J gene TRBJ2-7; tentative D call: TRBD2 (6 bases). Trimming cost V 5 bases and J 7 bases, with 15 bases left between them. CDR1 is DFQATT and CDR2 is SNEGSKA in the germline V gene (reference sequence). The CDR3 runs to 12 residues. CDR3: CSAHGTPEEQYF. In DNA form, the CDR3 reads TGCAGTGCTCACGGGACTCCGGAAGAGCAGTACTTC.

This clonotype was observed many times. This chain links TRBV29-1 with TRBJ1-2; D remains ambiguous. Trimming pared 3 bases from V and 5 bases from J, leaving 7 bases between. From germline, CDR1 is SQVTM and CDR2 ANQGSEA. The CDR3 length is 11 residues. CDR3 in amino acids: CSVDDVYGYTF. CDR3 nucleotide sequence: TGCAGCGTTGATGATGTGTATGGCTACACCTTC.

This clonotype was detected a few times. A clone one base away is much larger, so this may be a read error. The CDR3 here is CSAPSDTQYF. DNA for the CDR3: TGCAGTGCTCCCTCAGATACGCAGTATTTT. This sequence joins TRBV20-1 and TRBJ2-3; no firm D call. Between the trimmed V and J ends, which lost 5 bases and 4 bases, there was a span of 4 bases. The CDR3 is 10 residues long. Germline values: CDR1 DFQATT, CDR2 SNEGSKA (reference sequence).

The chain carries TRBV20-1 and TRBJ2-1, with 11 bases aligning to TRBD2. V lost 5 bases and J lost 6; bases outside the gene matches: 24. Germline V gene lookup returns CDR1 DFQATT and CDR2 SNEGSKA (reference sequence). The CDR3 spans 20 residues. DNA for the CDR3: TGCAGTGCTCTCAACTCCTACCTGACAGAACCGGGACTAGCGGTCAATGAGCAGTTCTTC. Amino acid sequence: CSALNSYLTEPGLAVNEQFF.

The rearrangement uses TRBV7-8 and TRBJ2-7; 7 bases match TRBD1. The CDR3 runs 15 residues. Per the germline V gene, CDR1 is SGHVS and CDR2 is FQNEAQ. The junction had 11 bases not matched to a gene; V was cut back by 6 bases and J by 3 bases. The CDR3 region is CASRARGTVFYEQYF. For the CDR3, the DNA is TGTGCCAGCAGGGCGAGGGGGACAGTGTTCTACGAGCAGTACTTC.